The text below deals with one TCR beta chain. The CDR3 length is 16 residues. V lost 0 bases to trimming and J lost 4 bases; unmatched junction nucleotides: 7. The germline V gene encodes CDR1 SGHRS and CDR2 YFSETQ. The entry originates in a study of T-cell reconstitution after alpha-beta-depleted transplantation in children. Researchers prepared the TCRbeta library using unique molecular identifiers, the study reports. TCRdb used MiXCR to reprocess the PCR reads, holding one entry per CDR3 protein. This table holds some 500,000 distinct CDR3 sequences, 32% found once. Sequences were derived from PBMCs from the stem cell graft donor, sampled from the stem cell graft. The source of this sequence is a human donor who donated a stem cell graft to a child with aplastic anemia. This chain joins TRBV5-1 and TRBJ1-1; TRBD1 matches 9 bases. The CDR3 here is CASSLAHRTGATEAFF. The CDR3 nucleotides read TGCGCCAGCAGCTTGGCCCATCGGACAGGGGCCACTGAAGCTTTCTTT.